This TCR beta chain emerged from a study of cytomegalovirus exposure and HLA in healthy donors. PCR primers comprised 60 Vbeta and 13 Jbeta primers. TCRdb's copy holds only in-frame clones and misses some; the assay was immunoSEQ multiplex PCR. The repertoire holds approximately 150,000 clones, with roughly 70% as singletons. The CDR3 loop spans 16 amino acids. Trimming took 0 bases from V and 5 from J; bases not matched to a gene: 8. CDR1 and CDR2 from the germline V gene are SGDLS and YYNGEE. The TCR comes from a male donor in good health and CMV-seronegative. Sequencing was done on a sample of PBMCs. The chain recombines TRBV9 with TRBJ1-5; TRBD1 aligns across 7 bases. The CDR3 region is CASSVEAGGIHQPQHF. The DNA of the CDR3 is TGTGCCAGCAGCGTAGAGGCAGGGGGGATACATCAGCCCCAGCATTTT. Looking up the rest from reference TRBV9 and TRBJ1-5 gives the full variable domain: DSGVTQTPKHLITATGQRVTLRCSPRSGDLSVYWYQQSLDQGLQFLIQYYNGEERAKGNILERFSAQQFPDLHSELNLSSLELGDSALYFCASSVEAGGIHQPQHFGDGTRLSIL.